This T cell receptor (beta chain) appears in the sequencing data of a study of T-cell reconstitution after alpha-beta-depleted transplantation in children. This clonotype showed up just a few times. Preparation of the TCRbeta library was carried out with unique molecular identifiers. TCRdb analysed the PCR reads with MiXCR anew, one entry per CDR3 protein. The data show 28,000 or so distinct CDR3 sequences, 15% to 20% seen once. The CDR3 loop spans 16 amino acids. Per germline, CDR1 SEHNR and CDR2 FQNEAQ (reference sequence). Trimming removed 2 bases at V and 0 bases at J, with 10 bases between. This chain links TRBV7-9 with TRBJ2-2, with D hard to call. This specimen consisted of PBMCs, mostly from graft donor cells, obtained 60 days after TCRalphabeta/CD19-depleted stem cell transplant. This clonotype originated in a male patient aged 2 to 9 who had a stem cell transplant for acute lymphoblastic leukemia, so the T cells may come from the graft donor. The CDR3: CASSLMFTANTGELFF. The DNA of the CDR3 is TGTGCCAGCAGCTTAATGTTTACAGCGAACACCGGGGAGCTGTTTTTT.